This T cell receptor (beta chain) originates from a study of T cells in Graves' hyperthyroidism and ophthalmopathy. Whole-study context: Peripheral blood was acquired at first diagnosis, ahead of any therapy whatsoever. Study results and limitations: Stable hyperthyroidism and ophthalmopathy were separated using 13 V-J signatures.

V was pared by 4 bases and J by 0 bases, with 12 bases between. Germline lookup yields CDR1 MNHEY and CDR2 SMNVEV (reference sequence). This CDR3 comprises 15 residues. Not enrolled were patients with uncontrolled infection, other autoimmune disease, pregnancy or lactation. This clonotype was observed many times. The antigen is unknown. The investigators amplified TCR beta CDR3 regions from RNA transcripts. Primed by the HTBI set, a first-round RT-PCR was run on the TCR CDR3. Each CDR3 protein gets one entry after TCRdb re-called the multiplex PCR reads with MiXCR. The sample includes hundreds of thousands of distinct CDR3 sequences, 14% of them seen just once.

This chain joins TRBV27 and TRBJ1-1; D is possibly TRBD1 (6 bases). This receptor was taken from a woman in her thirties with Graves' hyperthyroidism that later progressed to Graves' ophthalmopathy. The specimen sequenced was blood. The CDR3 sequence: CASSYGTPLNTEAFF. CDR3 sequence (DNA): TGTGCCAGCAGTTACGGGACACCTCTGAACACTGAAGCTTTCTTT.